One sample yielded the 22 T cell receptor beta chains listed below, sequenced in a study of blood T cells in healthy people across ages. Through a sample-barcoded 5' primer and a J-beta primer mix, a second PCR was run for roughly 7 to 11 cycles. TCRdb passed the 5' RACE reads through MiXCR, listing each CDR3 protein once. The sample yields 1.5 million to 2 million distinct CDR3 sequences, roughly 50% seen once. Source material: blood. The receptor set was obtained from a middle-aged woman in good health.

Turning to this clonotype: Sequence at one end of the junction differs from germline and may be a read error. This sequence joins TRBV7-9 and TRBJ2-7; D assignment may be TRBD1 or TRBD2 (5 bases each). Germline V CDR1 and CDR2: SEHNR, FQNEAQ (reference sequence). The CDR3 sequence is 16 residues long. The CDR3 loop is CANSLGPPGASYEQYF. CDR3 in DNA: TGTGCCAACAGCTTAGGACCGCCCGGGGCCTCCTACGAGCAGTACTTC.

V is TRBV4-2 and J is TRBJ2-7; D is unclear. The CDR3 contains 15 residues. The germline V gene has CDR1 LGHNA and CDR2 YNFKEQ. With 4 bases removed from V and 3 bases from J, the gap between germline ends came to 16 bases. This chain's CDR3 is CASSPSQDGFYEQYF. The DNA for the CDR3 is TGTGCCAGCAGCCCCTCCCAGGACGGGTTCTACGAGCAGTACTTC.

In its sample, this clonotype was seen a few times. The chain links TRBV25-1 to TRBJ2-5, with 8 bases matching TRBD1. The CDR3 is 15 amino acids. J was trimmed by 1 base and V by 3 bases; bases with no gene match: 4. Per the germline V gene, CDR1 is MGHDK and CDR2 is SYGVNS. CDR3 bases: TGTGCCAGCAGTGAGGACAGGGCCTTCCAAGAGACCCAGTACTTC. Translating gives CASSEDRAFQETQYF.

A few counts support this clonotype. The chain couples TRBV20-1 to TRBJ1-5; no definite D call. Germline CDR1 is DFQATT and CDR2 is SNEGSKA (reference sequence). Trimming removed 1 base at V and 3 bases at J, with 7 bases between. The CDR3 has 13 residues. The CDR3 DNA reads TGCAGTGCTAGAGGGCAGCCCAATCAGCCCCAGCATTTT. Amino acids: CSARGQPNQPQHF.

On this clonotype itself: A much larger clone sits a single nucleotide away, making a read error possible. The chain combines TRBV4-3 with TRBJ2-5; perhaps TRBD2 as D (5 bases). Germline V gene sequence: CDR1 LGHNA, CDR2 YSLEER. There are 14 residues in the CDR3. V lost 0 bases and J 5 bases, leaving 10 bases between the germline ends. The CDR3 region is CASSQELGEETQYF. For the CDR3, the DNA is TGCGCCAGCAGCCAAGAGCTCGGGGAGGAGACCCAGTACTTC.

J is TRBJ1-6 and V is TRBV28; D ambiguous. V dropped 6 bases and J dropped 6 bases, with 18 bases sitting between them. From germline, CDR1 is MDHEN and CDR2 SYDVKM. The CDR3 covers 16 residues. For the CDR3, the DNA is TGTGCCAGCAGCCACTATGGAAGCAGTTTTAATTCACCCCTCCACTTT. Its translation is CASSHYGSSFNSPLHF.

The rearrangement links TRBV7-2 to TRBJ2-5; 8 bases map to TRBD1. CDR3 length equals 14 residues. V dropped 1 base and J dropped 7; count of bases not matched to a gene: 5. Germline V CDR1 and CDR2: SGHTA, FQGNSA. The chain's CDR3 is CASSLVGTGRTQYF. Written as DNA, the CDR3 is TGTGCCAGCAGCTTAGTTGGGACAGGCCGGACCCAGTACTTC. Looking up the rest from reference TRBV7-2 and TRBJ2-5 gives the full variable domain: GAGVSQSPSNKVTEKGKDVELRCDPISGHTALYWYRQSLGQGLEFLIYFQGNSAPDKSGLPSDRFSAERTGGSVSTLTIQRTQQEDSAVYLCASSLVGTGRTQYFGPGTRLLVL.

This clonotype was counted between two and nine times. The CDR3, as DNA: TGTGCCAGCAGCCCAAGACTAGCGGGGGAGCACACAGATACGCAGTATTTT. Translated: CASSPRLAGEHTDTQYF. V and J are TRBV7-9 and TRBJ2-3; TRBD2 agrees at 12 bases. Germline CDR1 and CDR2: SEHNR and FQNEAQ (reference sequence). CDR3 length: 17 residues. V dropped 5 bases and J dropped 2; count of bases not matched to a gene: 8.

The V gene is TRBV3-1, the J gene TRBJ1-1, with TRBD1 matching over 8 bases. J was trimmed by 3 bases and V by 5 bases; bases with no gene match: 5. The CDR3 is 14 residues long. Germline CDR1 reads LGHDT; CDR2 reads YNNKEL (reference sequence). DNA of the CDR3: TGTGCCAGCAGCATCGACAGGGGTGACACTGAAGCTTTCTTT. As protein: CASSIDRGDTEAFF.

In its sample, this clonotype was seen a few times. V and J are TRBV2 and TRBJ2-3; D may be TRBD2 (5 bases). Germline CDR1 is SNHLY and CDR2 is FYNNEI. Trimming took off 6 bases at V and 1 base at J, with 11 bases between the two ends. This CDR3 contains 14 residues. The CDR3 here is CASRLGRGTDTQYF. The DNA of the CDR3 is TGTGCCAGCAGGTTGGGGAGAGGCACAGATACGCAGTATTTT. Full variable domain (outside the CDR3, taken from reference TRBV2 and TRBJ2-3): EPEVTQTPSHQVTQMGQEVILRCVPISNHLYFYWYRQILGQKVEFLVSFYNNEISEKSEIFDDQFSVERPDGSNFTLKIRSTKLEDSAMYFCASRLGRGTDTQYFGPGTRLTVL.

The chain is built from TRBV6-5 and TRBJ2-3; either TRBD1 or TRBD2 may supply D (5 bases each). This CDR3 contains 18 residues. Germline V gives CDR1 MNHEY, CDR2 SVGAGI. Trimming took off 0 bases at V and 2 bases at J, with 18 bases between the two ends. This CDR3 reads CASSYSEGPLLPTDTQYF. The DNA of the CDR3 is TGTGCCAGCAGTTACTCAGAGGGACCACTCCTACCCACAGATACGCAGTATTTT.

For the CDR3, the DNA is TGTGCCAGCAGCCAAGCGCGAAAGGTGGATACGCAGTATTTT. This codes for CASSQARKVDTQYF. This sequence joins TRBV3-1 and TRBJ2-3; no clear D. V gave up 1 base and J gave up 6 bases, with 11 bases separating them. The CDR3 is 14 amino acids. Germline-derived CDR1 and CDR2 are LGHDT and YNNKEL (reference sequence).

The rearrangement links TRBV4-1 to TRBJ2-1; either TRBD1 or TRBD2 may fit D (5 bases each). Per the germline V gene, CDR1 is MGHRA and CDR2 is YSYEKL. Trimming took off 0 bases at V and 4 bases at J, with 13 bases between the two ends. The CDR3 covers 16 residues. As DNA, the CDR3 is TGCGCCAGCAGCCAAGATCGGGGCGGCGCTTACAATGAGCAGTTCTTC. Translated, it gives CASSQDRGGAYNEQFF.

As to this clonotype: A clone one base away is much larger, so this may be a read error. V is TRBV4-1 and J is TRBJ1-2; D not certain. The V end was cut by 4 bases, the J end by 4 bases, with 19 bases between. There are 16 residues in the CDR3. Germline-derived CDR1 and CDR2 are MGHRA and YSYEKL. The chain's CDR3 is CASSRDRGYSAYGYTF. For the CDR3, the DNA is TGCGCCAGCAGCCGAGATAGAGGGTACTCCGCCTATGGCTACACCTTC.

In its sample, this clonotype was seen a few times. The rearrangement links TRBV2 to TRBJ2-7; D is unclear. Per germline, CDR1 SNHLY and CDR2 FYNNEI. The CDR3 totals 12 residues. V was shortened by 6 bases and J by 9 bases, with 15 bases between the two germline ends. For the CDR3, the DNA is TGTGCCAGCAGGGGAACCCTGTCCGGGCAGTACTTC. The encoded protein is CASRGTLSGQYF.

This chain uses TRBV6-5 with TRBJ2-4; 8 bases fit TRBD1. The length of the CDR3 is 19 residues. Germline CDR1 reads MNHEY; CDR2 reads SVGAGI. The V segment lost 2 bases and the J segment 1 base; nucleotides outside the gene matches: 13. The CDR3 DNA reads TGTGCCAGCAGTTACCGTGCAGGGGGCGCGGGTTTGGCCAAAAACATTCAGTACTTC. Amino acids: CASSYRAGGAGLAKNIQYF.

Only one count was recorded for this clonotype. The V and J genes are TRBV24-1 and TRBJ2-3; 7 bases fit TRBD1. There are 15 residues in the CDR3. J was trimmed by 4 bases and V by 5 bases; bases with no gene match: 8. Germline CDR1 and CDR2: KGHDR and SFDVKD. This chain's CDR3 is CATSGVTGLSDTQYF. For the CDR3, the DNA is TGTGCCACCAGTGGTGTGACAGGGCTTTCAGATACGCAGTATTTT.

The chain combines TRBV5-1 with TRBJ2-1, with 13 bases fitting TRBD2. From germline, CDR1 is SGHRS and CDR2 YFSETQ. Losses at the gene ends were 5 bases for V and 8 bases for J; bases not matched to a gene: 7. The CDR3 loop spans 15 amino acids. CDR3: CASRVTSGGADEQFF. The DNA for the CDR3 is TGCGCCAGCAGGGTCACTAGCGGGGGGGCCGATGAGCAGTTCTTC.

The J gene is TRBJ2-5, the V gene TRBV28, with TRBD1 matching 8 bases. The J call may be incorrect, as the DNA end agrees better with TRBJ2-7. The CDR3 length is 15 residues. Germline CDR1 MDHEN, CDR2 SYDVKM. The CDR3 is CASGGSGGLLYEQYF. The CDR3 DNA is TGTGCCAGTGGGGGCTCAGGGGGCTTACTCTACGAGCAGTACTTC.

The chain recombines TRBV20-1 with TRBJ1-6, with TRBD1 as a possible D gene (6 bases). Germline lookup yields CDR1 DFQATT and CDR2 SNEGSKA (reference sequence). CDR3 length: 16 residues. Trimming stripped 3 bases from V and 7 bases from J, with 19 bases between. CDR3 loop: CSASPPIQGPNSPLHF. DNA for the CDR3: TGCAGTGCTAGTCCCCCTATACAGGGACCGAATTCACCCCTCCACTTT.

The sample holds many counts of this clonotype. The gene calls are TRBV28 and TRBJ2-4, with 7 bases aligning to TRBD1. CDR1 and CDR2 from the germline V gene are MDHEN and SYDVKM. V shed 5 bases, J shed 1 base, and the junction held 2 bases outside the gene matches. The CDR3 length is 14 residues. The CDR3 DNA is TGTGCCAGCAGTCTACAGGGGGCCAAAAACATTCAGTACTTC. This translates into CASSLQGAKNIQYF.

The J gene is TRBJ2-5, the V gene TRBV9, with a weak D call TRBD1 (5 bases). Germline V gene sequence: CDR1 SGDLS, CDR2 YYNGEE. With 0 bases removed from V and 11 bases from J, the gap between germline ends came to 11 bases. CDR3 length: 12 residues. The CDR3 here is CASSVEGEGQYF. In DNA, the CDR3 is TGTGCCAGCAGCGTAGAAGGGGAAGGGCAGTACTTC.